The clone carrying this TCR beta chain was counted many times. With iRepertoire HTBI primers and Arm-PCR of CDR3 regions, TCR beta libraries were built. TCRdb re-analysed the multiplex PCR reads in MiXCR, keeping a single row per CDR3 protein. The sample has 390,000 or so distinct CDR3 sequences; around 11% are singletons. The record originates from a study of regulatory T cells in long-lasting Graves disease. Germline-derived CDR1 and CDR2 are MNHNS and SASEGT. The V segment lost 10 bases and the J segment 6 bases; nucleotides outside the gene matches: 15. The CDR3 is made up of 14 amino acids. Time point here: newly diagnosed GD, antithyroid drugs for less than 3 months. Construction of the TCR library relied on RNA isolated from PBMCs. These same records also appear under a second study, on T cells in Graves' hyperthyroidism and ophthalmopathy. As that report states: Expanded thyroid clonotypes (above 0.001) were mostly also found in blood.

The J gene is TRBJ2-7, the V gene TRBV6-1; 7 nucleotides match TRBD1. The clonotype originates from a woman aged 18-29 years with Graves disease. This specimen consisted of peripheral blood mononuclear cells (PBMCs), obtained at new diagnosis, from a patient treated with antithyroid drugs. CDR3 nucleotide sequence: TGTGCCACTACCCCGGGACAGATTAGCGTCGAGCAGTACGTC. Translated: CATTPGQISVEQYV.